The 13 T cell receptor beta chains below were found in one sample sequenced in a study of cytomegalovirus exposure and HLA in healthy donors. The PCR made use of 60 Vbeta and 13 Jbeta primers. Data came from immunoSEQ multiplex PCR; TCRdb stores just in-frame clones and leaves some out. The sample lists 55,000 to 80,000 clones, roughly 80% seen once, with 20% to 25% in the top ten. Sequencing was done on a sample of PBMCs. The receptors shown here come from a woman aged 25 to 39 in good health and CMV-seropositive.

CDR3 region: CASSLTFGGDEKLFF. Written as DNA, the CDR3 is TGTGCCAGCAGCTTAACATTCGGGGGGGATGAAAAACTGTTTTTT. The chain joins TRBV7-9 to TRBJ1-4; tentatively, D is TRBD1 (5 bases). Germline loops: CDR1 SEHNR, CDR2 FQNEAQ (reference sequence). This CDR3 contains 15 residues. With 2 bases removed from V and 6 bases from J, the gap between germline ends came to 13 bases.

CDR3 sequence: CAWSEAMNQPQHF. In nucleotides, the CDR3 is TGTGCCTGGAGTGAAGCCATGAATCAGCCCCAGCATTTT. J is TRBJ1-5 and V is TRBV30, with no clear D. V lost 1 base, J lost 4 bases, and 8 bases lay in between. The germline V gene encodes CDR1 GTSNPN and CDR2 SVGIG (reference sequence). This CDR3 contains 13 residues.

The rearrangement joins TRBV5-1 to TRBJ2-7, with 8 nucleotides matching TRBD2. Germline V CDR1 and CDR2: SGHRS, YFSETQ. The ends lost 1 base at V and 3 bases at J; junction bases unmatched: 6. The CDR3 has 15 residues. The CDR3 sequence is CASSLWAGGVYEQYF. CDR3 DNA: TGCGCCAGCAGCTTGTGGGCGGGAGGCGTCTACGAGCAGTACTTC.

The sample holds a few counts of this clone. This rearrangement joins TRBV27 to TRBJ1-1; 7 positions agree with TRBD1. The CDR3 loop spans 13 amino acids. Germline V lookup: CDR1 MNHEY, CDR2 SMNVEV (reference sequence). V gave up 5 bases and J gave up 11 bases; unmatched junction bases: 11. CDR3 nucleotides: TGTGCCAGCAGTCAACCTCTGACAGGGCTGGCTTTCTTT. Protein: CASSQPLTGLAFF.

The table lists this clone with a few counts. The V and J genes are TRBV10-3 and TRBJ1-1, with 7 bases lining up with TRBD1. The V gene end was trimmed by 11 bases and the J gene end by 2 bases; junction bases not matched to a gene: 8. Germline-derived CDR1 and CDR2 are ENHRY and SYGVKD. The CDR3 is 13 residues long. The CDR3 nucleotides are TGTGCCCTCCGGGACAGCTTAAACACTGAAGCTTTCTTT. This codes for CALRDSLNTEAFF.

In its sample, this clone was seen a few times. The chain carries TRBV23-1 and TRBJ1-1; the D is unclear. TRBV23-1 is placed among ORFs of uncertain function. This CDR3 is 15 amino acids long. The V and J ends lost 0 bases and 6 bases respectively, with 14 bases between them. The DNA for the CDR3 is TGCGCCAGCAGTCAATCGACGGGTCGGTTCGCTGAAGCTTTCTTT. Translation: CASSQSTGRFAEAFF.

The chain couples TRBV30 to TRBJ2-5, with D possibly TRBD2 on 6 matching bases. Germline V CDR1 and CDR2: GTSNPN, SVGIG (reference sequence). The CDR3 length is 10 residues. The CDR3 is CAWGEETQYF. The DNA for the CDR3 is TGTGCTTGGGGGGAGGAGACCCAGTACTTC.

The V and J genes are TRBV5-1 and TRBJ2-5, with D maybe TRBD1 (6 bases). With 4 bases removed from V and 0 bases from J, the gap between germline ends came to 13 bases. The germline CDR1 and CDR2 sequences are SGHRS and YFSETQ. The CDR3 runs 15 residues. The CDR3 sequence is CASSVRTANQETQYF. The CDR3 DNA is TGCGCCAGCAGCGTTAGGACAGCAAACCAAGAGACCCAGTACTTC. Together with reference TRBV5-1 and TRBJ2-5, the CDR3 gives the full variable domain: KAGVTQTPRYLIKTRGQQVTLSCSPISGHRSVSWYQQTPGQGLQFLFEYFSETQRNKGNFPGRFSGRQFSNSRSEMNVSTLELGDSALYLCASSVRTANQETQYFGPGTRLLVL.

The chain has TRBV29-1 and TRBJ1-4, with D tentatively TRBD1 (6 bases). V was clipped by 3 bases and J by 8 bases, with 13 bases between them. Germline V gene data show CDR1 as SQVTM and CDR2 as ANQGSEA. This CDR3 is 13 amino acids long. The CDR3 protein is CSVDSGAREKLFF. CDR3 DNA sequence: TGCAGCGTTGATTCAGGGGCCCGCGAAAAACTGTTTTTT.

This clone was detected only a few times. V is TRBV30 and J is TRBJ1-2; tentatively, D is TRBD1 (5 bases). Trimming shortened V by 7 bases and J by 4 bases, and 13 bases separated the two germline ends. Germline lookup yields CDR1 GTSNPN and CDR2 SVGIG (reference sequence). CDR3 size: 12 residues. The CDR3 protein is CAFQRGGYGYTF. In DNA form, the CDR3 reads TGTGCCTTCCAAAGGGGCGGCTATGGCTACACCTTC.

The CDR3 DNA follows: TGCAGCGCTCGGGAGGGGCTAGACGGTTCCAGGGAGCTGTTTTTT. This translates into CSAREGLDGSRELFF. This chain joins TRBV29-1 and TRBJ2-2, with 8 nucleotides matching TRBD2. This CDR3 region has 15 residues. Germline values: CDR1 SQVTM, CDR2 ANQGSEA. The ends lost 7 bases at V and 9 bases at J; junction bases unmatched: 16.

This clone was seen a few times. The chain combines TRBV25-1 with TRBJ2-1, with 9 bases that match TRBD2. The length of the CDR3 is 15 residues. Trimming removed 6 bases from V and 10 bases from J; junction bases left unmatched: 13. The germline gives CDR1 MGHDK, CDR2 SYGVNS. CDR3 residues: CASSEIRIAGDEQFF. CDR3 bases: TGTGCCAGCAGCGAGATTAGGATAGCGGGAGACGAGCAGTTCTTC.

The chain couples TRBV4-3 to TRBJ2-1; 11 positions agree with TRBD2. There are 15 residues in the CDR3. V gave up 2 bases and J gave up 4 bases; unmatched junction bases: 1. The germline V gene has CDR1 LGHNA and CDR2 YSLEER. The CDR3, as DNA: TGCGCCAGCAGCCAAACTAGCGGGGGTTACAATGAGCAGTTCTTC. Translating it yields CASSQTSGGYNEQFF.